The clone carrying this T cell receptor beta chain occurred many times. Its specificity is unknown. TCRdb used MiXCR to reprocess the multiplex PCR reads, holding one entry per CDR3 protein. The repertoire consists of some 150,000 distinct CDR3 sequences, with about 20% occurring once and the leading ten covering approximately 2.7%. The data were taken from a study of breast tumors, draining lymph nodes, adjacent tissues. Study results and limitations: Luminal-like breast cancer showed significantly greater tumor-nontumor repertoire similarity than basal-like breast cancer did. Tumors had less TCR diversity than lymph nodes, more than nontumor tissue.

V lost 5 bases and J lost 2, with 7 bases in between. CDR1 and CDR2 from the germline V gene are DFQATT and SNEGSKA (reference sequence). CDR3 size: 11 residues. Axillary draining lymph nodes of breast cancer patients supplied the node samples. What was sequenced was axillary lymph node tissue. This chain connects TRBV20-1 to TRBJ2-7, with D unclear. This receptor was identified in a female donor with breast cancer. Some clones in this sample may be carry-over from other donors' samples. The CDR3 reads CSARHTYEQYF. Here the CDR3 DNA reads TGCAGTGCTCGACATACCTACGAGCAGTACTTC.